These T cell receptor beta chains were read from a single sample in a study of blood T cell repertoires in COVID-19. The table came from immunoSEQ multiplex PCR; TCRdb's copy has only in-frame clones and leaves some out. The table lists about 64,000 clones, under 90% of them singletons. The specimen sequenced was peripheral blood. The receptor source for this set is a man in his fifties with active COVID-19. The CDR3 runs from the conserved cysteine through the conserved F or W. A D gene is named only where the DNA matches it firmly. Size tells how often a clone was seen (once, few, many) or the class of an expanded clone, and some rows leave it out.

TRBV4-1	.	TRBJ1-4	.	CASSQGREEEKLFF	TGCGCCAGCAGCCAGGGCAGGGAGGAGGAAAAACTGTTTTTT
TRBV7-9	.	TRBJ2-1	.	CASSLAAAGDDNEQFF	TGTGCCAGCAGCTTAGCGGCGGCAGGGGATGACAATGAGCAGTTCTTC
TRBV4-1	.	TRBJ2-5	TRBD2	CASSPRTSPQETQYF	TGCGCCAGCAGCCCCCGGACTAGTCCCCAAGAGACCCAGTACTTC
TRBV9	.	TRBJ2-1	.	CASKRLYGNEQFF	TGTGCCAGCAAAAGACTATACGGCAATGAGCAGTTCTTC
TRBV3-1/TRBV3-2	.	TRBJ1-2	.	CASSPSRDGYTF	TGTGCCAGCAGCCCATCACGGGATGGCTACACCTTC
TRBV7-8	.	TRBJ2-7	.	CASSLAAGLYEQYF	TGTGCCAGCAGCTTAGCGGCAGGGCTCTACGAGCAGTACTTC
TRBV6-5	.	TRBJ1-2	TRBD1	CASRYSQGVYGYTF	TGTGCCAGCAGGTACTCACAGGGGGTGTATGGCTACACCTTC
TRBV4-1	.	TRBJ2-2	TRBD2	CASSQGTSGTNTGELFF	TGCGCCAGCAGCCAAGGGACTAGCGGGACGAACACCGGGGAGCTGTTTTTT
TRBV6-5	.	TRBJ2-1	TRBD1	CASKGAPSSYNEQFF	TGTGCCAGCAAGGGGGCACCGAGCTCCTACAATGAGCAGTTCTTC
TRBV18	.	TRBJ1-4	.	CASSGPSGLTNEKLFF	TGTGCCAGCTCAGGCCCTTCAGGGCTAACTAATGAAAAACTGTTTTTT
TRBV5-1	.	TRBJ2-5	.	CASSLTGETQYF	TGCGCCAGCAGCTTGACGGGAGAGACCCAGTACTTC
TRBV25-1	.	TRBJ2-2	.	CASRVSGTGELFF	TGTGCCAGCCGGGTCTCGGGTACCGGGGAGCTGTTTTTT
TRBV5-5	once	TRBJ2-1	.	CASSLREATQFF	TGTGCCAGCAGCTTGAGGGAGGCAACCCAGTTCTTC
TRBV9	.	TRBJ1-2	TRBD1	CASSKMTGGYGYTF	TGTGCCAGCAGCAAAATGACAGGGGGGTATGGCTACACCTTC
TRBV6-5	once	TRBJ2-1	TRBD2	CASSLTSGGSYNEQFF	TGTGCCAGCAGTTTGACTAGCGGGGGTTCCTACAATGAGCAGTTCTTC
TRBV7-8	.	TRBJ1-1	.	CASSLVSQGNTEAFF	TGTGCCAGCAGCTTAGTTTCCCAGGGGAACACTGAAGCTTTCTTT
TRBV7-6	.	TRBJ2-2	TRBD2	CASSPSGLAVTGELFF	TGTGCCAGCAGCCCGTCGGGACTAGCGGTGACCGGGGAGCTGTTTTTT
TRBV24-1	once	TRBJ2-1	.	CATSDASDRSYNGEQFF	TGTGCCACCAGTGACGCCTCCGACAGATCCTACAATGGTGAGCAGTTCTTC
TRBV7-9	.	TRBJ2-5	TRBD2	CASSLPASGGQETQYF	TGTGCCAGCAGCTTACCTGCTAGCGGGGGTCAAGAGACCCAGTACTTC
TRBV4-1	.	TRBJ1-4	.	CASSSTAWRGMIEKLFF	TGCGCCAGCAGCTCTACCGCCTGGCGGGGAATGATCGAAAAACTGTTTTTT
TRBV28	.	TRBJ1-1	TRBD1	CASRTTGYETEAFF	TGTGCCAGCAGGACGACAGGGTACGAAACTGAAGCTTTCTTT
TRBV30	.	TRBJ2-2	TRBD2	CAWGGRPDTGELFF	TGTGCCTGGGGCGGGAGGCCGGACACCGGGGAGCTGTTTTTT
TRBV7-2	.	TRBJ2-5	.	CASSPHLSEETQYF	TGTGCCAGCAGCCCCCACCTTTCAGAAGAGACCCAGTACTTC
TRBV2	.	TRBJ2-5	.	CASSSDRNSQETQYF	TGTGCCAGCAGCTCCGACAGAAACTCTCAAGAGACCCAGTACTTC
TRBV29-1	.	TRBJ2-7	.	CSVQGLSYEQYF	TGCAGCGTTCAGGGGCTCTCCTACGAGCAGTACTTC